This T cell receptor (beta chain) was sequenced for a study of blood T cell repertoires in COVID-19. Study information: Samples taken during acute and convalescent COVID-19 were collected in the United States, Italy and Spain. Sources were T cells, B-cell-depleted T cells, or PBMCs; the material itself was cDNA or gDNA.

Germline assignment: CDR1 SEHNR and CDR2 FQNEAQ (reference sequence). The CDR3 is 18 residues long. The J segment lost 0 bases and the V segment lost 4 bases, leaving 12 bases of the junction unmatched. Per the original methods: Nucleated cell number was recorded as an estimate derived from reference gene primer amplification. Clones were sequenced by immunoSEQ multiplex PCR, and TCRdb holds only the in-frame ones, with some missing. The V and J calls and clone size are taken from that table; D and trimming were inferred from the DNA. The profile shows about 170,000 clones, approximately 88% of them singletons.

The genes are TRBV7-9 and TRBJ2-7; TRBD2 agrees at 10 bases. Input material: peripheral blood. The TCR comes from a woman in her forties or fifties with acute or convalescent COVID-19. The CDR3 region has the DNA TGTGCCAGCAGCTGGCGACTCCCGCCTAGCGGGAGCTCCTACGAGCAGTACTTC. This codes for CASSWRLPPSGSSYEQYF.